The next 18 T cell receptor beta chains were all read from a single sample in a study of cytomegalovirus exposure and HLA in healthy donors. Both 60 Vbeta primers and 13 Jbeta primers went into the PCR. Assay: immunoSEQ multiplex PCR; the TCRdb copy retains only in-frame clones and omits some. Of 130,000 to 150,000 clones listed, around three quarters are singletons. The material sequenced was PBMCs. These receptors were obtained from a woman aged 18-35 years in good health and CMV-seropositive.

The chain is built from TRBV5-1 and TRBJ2-2; 9 nucleotides match TRBD2. Trimming took 5 bases from V and 5 from J; bases not matched to a gene: 1. Germline-derived CDR1 and CDR2 are SGHRS and YFSETQ. This CDR3 spans 13 amino acids. The CDR3 loop is CASRTSGTGELFF. CDR3 nucleotide sequence: TGCGCCAGCAGGACTAGCGGAACCGGGGAGCTGTTTTTT.

This chain joins TRBV2 and TRBJ1-1; TRBD1 agrees at 9 bases. The CDR3 runs to 13 residues. Germline loops: CDR1 SNHLY, CDR2 FYNNEI. Trimming cost V 4 bases and J 7 bases; bases outside gene matches: 4. CDR3 protein: CASSGDRAGEAFF. CDR3 nucleotides: TGTGCCAGCAGTGGGGACAGGGCGGGTGAAGCTTTCTTT.

The chain employs TRBV5-1 and TRBJ1-4; TRBD1 agrees at 9 bases. Germline V gene sequence: CDR1 SGHRS, CDR2 YFSETQ. V shed 4 bases and J 8 bases; nucleotides not matched to a gene: 6. This CDR3 is 14 amino acids long. Here the CDR3 reads CASSRGQGGEKLFF. The CDR3 nucleotides are TGCGCCAGCAGCCGGGGACAGGGAGGGGAAAAACTGTTTTTT.

V and J are TRBV6-1 and TRBJ2-1, with 10 bases fitting TRBD2. CDR3 length equals 16 residues. With 4 bases clipped from V and 2 bases from J, the junction kept 5 bases outside the gene matches. Germline V gene sequence: CDR1 MNHNS, CDR2 SASEGT. The CDR3: CASSGSGGAPYNEQFF. The CDR3 region has the DNA TGTGCCAGCAGTGGCAGCGGGGGGGCCCCCTACAATGAGCAGTTCTTC.

The gene calls are TRBV6-1 and TRBJ2-1; no firm D call. This CDR3 has 11 residues. Germline V gene data show CDR1 as MNHNS and CDR2 as SASEGT. V was clipped by 3 bases and J by 15 bases, with 12 bases between them. CDR3 protein: CASSELEPPFF. The CDR3 DNA follows: TGTGCCAGCAGTGAGTTAGAACCCCCGTTCTTC.

The rearrangement links TRBV6-5 to TRBJ2-7; 8 bases line up with TRBD1. Germline V lookup: CDR1 MNHEY, CDR2 SVGAGI. The CDR3 covers 15 residues. V was pared by 7 bases and J by 7 bases, with 15 bases of the junction left unmatched. The CDR3 DNA reads as TGTGCCAGCAAACCGAGAGACAGGGGTCTGAAGGAGCAGTACTTC. Amino acid sequence: CASKPRDRGLKEQYF.

The DNA of the CDR3 is TGCGCCAGCAGTGAGAATGTGGGGGGGCTCGATGAGCAGTTCTTC. It specifies CASSENVGGLDEQFF. This chain links TRBV10-1 with TRBJ2-1, with D possibly matching TRBD2 (7 bases). This CDR3 has 15 amino acids. Per the germline V gene, CDR1 is WNHNN and CDR2 is SYGVQD (reference sequence). Trimming pared 2 bases from V and 8 bases from J, leaving 16 bases between.

The chain recombines TRBV6-1 with TRBJ1-4, with a weak D call TRBD1 (5 bases). V shed 7 bases and J shed 5 bases, with 11 bases lying between them. The germline CDR1 and CDR2 sequences are MNHNS and SASEGT. The CDR3 is 13 residues long. The CDR3 loop reads CASTPYRNEKLFF. The CDR3 DNA follows: TGTGCCAGCACCCCCTACAGGAATGAAAAACTGTTTTTT.

The chain employs TRBV14 and TRBJ1-1, with D possibly matching TRBD1 (6 bases). V was trimmed by 1 base and J by 5 bases, leaving 11 bases between them. In germline, CDR1 is SGHDN, CDR2 FVKESK. This CDR3 spans 14 amino acids. DNA of the CDR3: TGTGCCAGCAGCCAAGGTAACAGGGTAACTGAAGCTTTCTTT. Amino acids: CASSQGNRVTEAFF. Together with reference TRBV14 and TRBJ1-1, the CDR3 gives the full variable domain: EAGVTQFPSHSVIEKGQTVTLRCDPISGHDNLYWYRRVMGKEIKFLLHFVKESKQDESGMPNNRFLAERTGGTYSTLKVQPAELEDSGVYFCASSQGNRVTEAFFGQGTRLTVV.

CDR3 nucleotides: TGTGCCAGCAGTTACACCCCGGACAGCTCCTACGAGCAGTACTTC. Protein: CASSYTPDSSYEQYF. The chain has TRBV6-5 and TRBJ2-7, with a weak D call TRBD1 (6 bases). Germline V gives CDR1 MNHEY, CDR2 SVGAGI. The V end lost 2 bases, the J end lost 0 bases, and 11 bases lay between the germline ends. This CDR3 region has 15 residues.

V usage is TRBV10-3 and J usage is TRBJ1-2, with TRBD1 matching 11 bases. The CDR3 has 18 amino acids. Germline lookup yields CDR1 ENHRY and CDR2 SYGVKD. V shed 0 bases, J shed 3 bases, and the junction held 9 bases outside the gene matches. The CDR3 DNA sequence: TGTGCCATCAGTGAGTCGATGATAGGACAGGGGGCCTACTATGGCTACACCTTC. This encodes CAISESMIGQGAYYGYTF.

The chain has TRBV5-1 and TRBJ1-6, with 10 bases fitting TRBD1. The CDR3 has 17 amino acids. V lost 4 bases to trimming and J lost 7 bases; unmatched junction nucleotides: 11. Germline-derived CDR1 and CDR2 are SGHRS and YFSETQ. Written as DNA, the CDR3 is TGCGCCAGCAGCAGAGAGGGACAGGGGTTTGTAAATTCACCCCTCCACTTT. It is translated as CASSREGQGFVNSPLHF.

J is TRBJ2-1 and V is TRBV5-1; 13 bases align to TRBD2. This CDR3 comprises 15 residues. V was pared by 2 bases and J by 9 bases, with 5 bases of the junction left unmatched. Germline V gene sequence: CDR1 SGHRS, CDR2 YFSETQ. This CDR3 is CASSFTSGGAAEQFF. For the CDR3, the DNA is TGCGCCAGCAGCTTTACTAGCGGGGGGGCCGCTGAGCAGTTCTTC.

The V call is TRBV27, the J call TRBJ1-5; D possibly corresponds to TRBD1 (6 bases). Germline CDR1 is MNHEY and CDR2 is SMNVEV (reference sequence). The ends were cut back, 4 bases at V and 11 bases at J, with 18 bases in the middle. The CDR3 is 14 amino acids. The CDR3 reads CASSSSSQGIAQHF. CDR3 bases: TGTGCCAGCAGTTCTTCTTCTCAGGGGATAGCCCAGCATTTT.

The chain joins TRBV19 to TRBJ2-2; weak D call: TRBD1 (6 bases). Germline V gene data show CDR1 as LNHDA and CDR2 as SQIVND (reference sequence). Between the trimmed V and J ends, which lost 5 bases and 5 bases, there was a span of 21 bases. This CDR3 has 17 residues. The CDR3 reads CASSSRQASFSTGELFF. The CDR3 bases are TGTGCCAGTAGTTCAAGACAGGCTTCGTTTTCTACCGGGGAGCTGTTTTTT.

The CDR3 loop is CASSEWRGLDEQFF. DNA for the CDR3: TGCGCCAGCAGCGAATGGCGGGGGCTCGATGAGCAGTTCTTC. This chain links TRBV5-1 with TRBJ2-1, with a weak D call TRBD2 (7 bases). The CDR3 is made up of 14 amino acids. Trimming took 4 bases from V and 8 from J, leaving 16 bases between them. Germline V gene data show CDR1 as SGHRS and CDR2 as YFSETQ.

The genes are TRBV28 and TRBJ1-5; maybe TRBD1 (5 bases). Germline assignment: CDR1 MDHEN and CDR2 SYDVKM. Trimming cost V 10 bases and J 7 bases, with 14 bases left between them. The length of the CDR3 is 12 residues. The CDR3 region is CAITGQGQPQHF. The CDR3 DNA reads TGTGCCATCACTGGGCAGGGCCAGCCCCAGCATTTT.

This chain joins TRBV5-1 and TRBJ1-6, with 10 bases that match TRBD1. The CDR3 has 15 residues. Per germline, CDR1 SGHRS and CDR2 YFSETQ. The J segment lost 3 bases and the V segment lost 7 bases, leaving 4 bases of the junction unmatched. The CDR3 nucleotides read TGCGCCAGCCAGGGACAGGGGAACTATAATTCACCCCTCCACTTT. Protein sequence: CASQGQGNYNSPLHF.